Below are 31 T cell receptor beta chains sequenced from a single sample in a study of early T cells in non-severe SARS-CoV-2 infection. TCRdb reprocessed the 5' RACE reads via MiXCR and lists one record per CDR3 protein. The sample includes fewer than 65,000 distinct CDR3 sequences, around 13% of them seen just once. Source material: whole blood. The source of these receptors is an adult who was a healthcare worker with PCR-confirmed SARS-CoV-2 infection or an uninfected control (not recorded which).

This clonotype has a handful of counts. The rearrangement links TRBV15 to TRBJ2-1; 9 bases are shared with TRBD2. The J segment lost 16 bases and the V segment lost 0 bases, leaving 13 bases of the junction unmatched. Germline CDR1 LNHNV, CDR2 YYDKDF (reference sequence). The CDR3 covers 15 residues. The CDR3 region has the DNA TGTGCCACCAGCAGAGATCTCGTTGGACTAGCGAGTTATTTCTTC. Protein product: CATSRDLVGLASYFF.

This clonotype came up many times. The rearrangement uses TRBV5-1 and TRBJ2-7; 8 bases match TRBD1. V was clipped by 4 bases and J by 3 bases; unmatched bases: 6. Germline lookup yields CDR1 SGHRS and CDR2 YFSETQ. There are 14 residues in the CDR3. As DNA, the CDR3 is TGCGCCAGCAGCATGCGACAGGGGCTCTACGAGCAGTACTTC. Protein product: CASSMRQGLYEQYF.

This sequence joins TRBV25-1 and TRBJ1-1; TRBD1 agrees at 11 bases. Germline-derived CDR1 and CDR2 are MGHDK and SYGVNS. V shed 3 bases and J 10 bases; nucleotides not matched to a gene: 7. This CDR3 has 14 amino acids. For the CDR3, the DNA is TGTGCCAGCAGTGACGTCGGACAGGGGGCTGGAGCTTTCTTT. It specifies CASSDVGQGAGAFF.

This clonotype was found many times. CDR3 sequence: CATSRGTVSNTEAFF. CDR3 DNA: TGTGCCACCAGCAGAGGCACAGTCTCGAACACTGAAGCTTTCTTT. The V call is TRBV15, the J call TRBJ1-1; D is uncertain. CDR3 size: 15 residues. Trimming took off 1 base at V and 1 base at J, with 10 bases between the two ends. CDR1 is LNHNV and CDR2 is YYDKDF in the germline V gene (reference sequence).

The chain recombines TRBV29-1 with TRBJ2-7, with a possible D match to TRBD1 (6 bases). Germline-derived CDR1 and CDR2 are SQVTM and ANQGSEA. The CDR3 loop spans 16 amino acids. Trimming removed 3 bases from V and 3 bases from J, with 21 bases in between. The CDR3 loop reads CSVEGDPGTRNYEQYF. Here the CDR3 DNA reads TGCAGCGTTGAGGGGGACCCCGGGACAAGAAACTACGAGCAGTACTTC.

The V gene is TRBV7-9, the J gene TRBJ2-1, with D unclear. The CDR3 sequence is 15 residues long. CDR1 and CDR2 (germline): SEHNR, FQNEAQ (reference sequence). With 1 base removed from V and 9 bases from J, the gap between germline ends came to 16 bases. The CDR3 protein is CASSLDTVIRGEQFF. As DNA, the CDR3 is TGTGCCAGCAGCTTAGATACGGTCATCAGAGGTGAGCAGTTCTTC. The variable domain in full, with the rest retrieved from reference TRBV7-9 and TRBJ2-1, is DTGVSQNPRHKITKRGQNVTFRCDPISEHNRLYWYRQTLGQGPEFLTYFQNEAQLEKSRLLSDRFSAERPKGSFSTLEIQRTEQGDSAMYLCASSLDTVIRGEQFFGPGTRLTVL.

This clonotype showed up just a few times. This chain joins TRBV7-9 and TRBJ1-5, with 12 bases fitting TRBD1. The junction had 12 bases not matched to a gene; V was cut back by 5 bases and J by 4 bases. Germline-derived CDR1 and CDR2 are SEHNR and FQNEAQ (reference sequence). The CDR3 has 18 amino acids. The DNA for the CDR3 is TGTGCCAGCAGCCCGGGACAGGGGGCTCCTCTCGGGAATCAGCCCCAGCATTTT. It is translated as CASSPGQGAPLGNQPQHF.

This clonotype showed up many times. CDR3 coding DNA: TGTGCCAGTAGTGACCCGACCTTGGTCGGAGGGGGCCGGCCCGGGGAGCTGTTTTTT. As protein: CASSDPTLVGGGRPGELFF. The chain couples TRBV19 to TRBJ2-2, with a weak D call TRBD1 (7 bases). The germline gives CDR1 LNHDA, CDR2 SQIVND (reference sequence). V was clipped by 5 bases and J by 6 bases, with 28 bases between them. The CDR3 spans 19 residues.

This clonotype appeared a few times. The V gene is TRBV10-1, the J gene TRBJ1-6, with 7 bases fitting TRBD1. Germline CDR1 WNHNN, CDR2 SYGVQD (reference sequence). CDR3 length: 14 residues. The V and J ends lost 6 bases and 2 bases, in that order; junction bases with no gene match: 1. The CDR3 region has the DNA TGCGCCAGCAGCCAGGGGGCCTATAATTCACCCCTCCACTTT. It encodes CASSQGAYNSPLHF.

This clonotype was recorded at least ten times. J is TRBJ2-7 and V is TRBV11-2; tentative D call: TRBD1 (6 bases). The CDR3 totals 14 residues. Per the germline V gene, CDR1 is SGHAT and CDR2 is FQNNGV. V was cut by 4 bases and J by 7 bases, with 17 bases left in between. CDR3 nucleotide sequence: TGTGCCAGCAGCTCCGACCCCAGGGGCGGGGAGCAGTACTTC. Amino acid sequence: CASSSDPRGGEQYF.

The CDR3 here is CSATGTSEQFF. The CDR3 region has the DNA TGCAGTGCCACCGGGACTAGCGAGCAGTTCTTC. The V and J genes are TRBV20-1 and TRBJ2-1, with 9 bases that match TRBD2. Germline V gene lookup returns CDR1 DFQATT and CDR2 SNEGSKA (reference sequence). With V trimmed by 6 bases and J by 10 bases, 4 bases remained unmatched. This CDR3 comprises 11 residues.

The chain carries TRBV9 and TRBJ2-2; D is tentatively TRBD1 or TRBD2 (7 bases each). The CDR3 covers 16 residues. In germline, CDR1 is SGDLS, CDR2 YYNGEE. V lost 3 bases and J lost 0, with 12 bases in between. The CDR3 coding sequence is TGTGCCAGCAGCGCTGCAGGGGGGGCGAACACCGGGGAGCTGTTTTTT. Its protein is CASSAAGGANTGELFF.

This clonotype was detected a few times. In DNA form, the CDR3 reads TGCAGTGCTAGAGATTGGGGGACAGGGGGAAATACGCAGTATTTT. Its translation is CSARDWGTGGNTQYF. The V gene is TRBV20-1, the J gene TRBJ2-3; 11 bases line up with TRBD1. The CDR3 has 15 amino acids. With V trimmed by 0 bases and J by 7 bases, 6 bases remained unmatched. Germline V CDR1 and CDR2: DFQATT, SNEGSKA (reference sequence).

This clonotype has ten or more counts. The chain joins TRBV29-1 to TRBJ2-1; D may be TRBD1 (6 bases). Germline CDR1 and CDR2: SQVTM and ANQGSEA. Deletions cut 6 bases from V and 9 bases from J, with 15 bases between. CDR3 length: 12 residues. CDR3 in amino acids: CSVVTGSREQFF. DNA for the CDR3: TGCAGCGTGGTAACAGGGTCTCGTGAGCAGTTCTTC.

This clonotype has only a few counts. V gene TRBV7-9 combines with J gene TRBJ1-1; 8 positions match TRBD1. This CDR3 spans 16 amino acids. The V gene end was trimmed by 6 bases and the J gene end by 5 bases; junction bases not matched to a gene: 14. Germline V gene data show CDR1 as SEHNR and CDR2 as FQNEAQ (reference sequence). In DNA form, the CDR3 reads TGTGCCAGCAGTTTTGCGGGGCCACAGGGGGTAACTGAAGCTTTCTTT. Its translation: CASSFAGPQGVTEAFF. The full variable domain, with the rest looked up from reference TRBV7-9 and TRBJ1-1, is DTGVSQNPRHKITKRGQNVTFRCDPISEHNRLYWYRQTLGQGPEFLTYFQNEAQLEKSRLLSDRFSAERPKGSFSTLEIQRTEQGDSAMYLCASSFAGPQGVTEAFFGQGTRLTVV.

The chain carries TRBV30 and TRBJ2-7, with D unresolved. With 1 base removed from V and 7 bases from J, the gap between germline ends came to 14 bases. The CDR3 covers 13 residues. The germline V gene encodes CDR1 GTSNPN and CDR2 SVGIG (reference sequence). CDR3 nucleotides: TGTGCCTGGAGTGAAGGAGTGTTGGGGGAGCAGTACTTC. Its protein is CAWSEGVLGEQYF. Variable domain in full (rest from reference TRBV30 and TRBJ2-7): SQTIHQWPATLVQPVGSPLSLECTVEGTSNPNLYWYRQAAGRGLQLLFYSVGIGQISSEVPQNLSASRPQDRQFILSSKKLLLSDSGFYLCAWSEGVLGEQYFGPGTRLTVT.

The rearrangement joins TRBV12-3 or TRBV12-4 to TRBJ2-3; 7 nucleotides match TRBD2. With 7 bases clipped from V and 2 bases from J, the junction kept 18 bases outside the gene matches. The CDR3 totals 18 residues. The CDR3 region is CASTLTRGSGLVTDTQYF. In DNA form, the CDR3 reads TGTGCCAGCACCCTCACCCGGGGTAGTGGACTAGTCACAGATACGCAGTATTTT.

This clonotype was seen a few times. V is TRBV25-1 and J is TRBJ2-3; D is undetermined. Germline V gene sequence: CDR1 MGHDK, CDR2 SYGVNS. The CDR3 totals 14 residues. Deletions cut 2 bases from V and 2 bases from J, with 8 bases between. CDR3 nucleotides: TGTGCCAGCAGTGAAGACATTTCCACAGATACGCAGTATTTT. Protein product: CASSEDISTDTQYF.

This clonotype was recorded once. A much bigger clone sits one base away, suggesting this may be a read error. For the CDR3, the DNA is TGTGCCAGAAGCCAAGCAAAGGGGCCCCGAGTTGACGAGCAGTACTTC. Translating gives CARSQAKGPRVDEQYF. J is TRBJ2-7 and V is TRBV7-9, with D possibly matching TRBD1 (5 bases). CDR1 is SEHNR and CDR2 is FQNEAQ in the germline V gene (reference sequence). V was cut by 9 bases and J by 5 bases, with 26 bases left in between. CDR3 length equals 16 residues.

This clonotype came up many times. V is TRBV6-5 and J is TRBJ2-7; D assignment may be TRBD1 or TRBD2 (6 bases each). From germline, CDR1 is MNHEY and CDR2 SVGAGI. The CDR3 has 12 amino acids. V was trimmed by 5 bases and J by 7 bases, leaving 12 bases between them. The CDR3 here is CASSLQGREQYF. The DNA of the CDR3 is TGTGCCAGCAGTCTCCAGGGGAGGGAGCAGTACTTC.

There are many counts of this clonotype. The CDR3 DNA sequence: TGTGCCAGCAGCTTAGAGGGCGCGGACGGGGATGAGCAGTTCTTC. Translated, it gives CASSLEGADGDEQFF. The chain recombines TRBV11-2 with TRBJ2-1, with a tentative D call TRBD2 (5 bases). Germline CDR1 SGHAT, CDR2 FQNNGV. The CDR3 totals 15 residues. Trimming left V 0 bases short and J 8 bases short, with 14 bases between.

CDR3 DNA: TGTGCCAGCAGCCACTTACCCATGGAGGGGTCCTCCTACGAGCAGTACTTC. Translated: CASSHLPMEGSSYEQYF. This rearrangement joins TRBV11-2 to TRBJ2-7; TRBD2 might be the D (6 bases). Germline lookup yields CDR1 SGHAT and CDR2 FQNNGV. The CDR3 length is 17 residues. V lost 5 bases and J lost 0, with 20 bases in between.

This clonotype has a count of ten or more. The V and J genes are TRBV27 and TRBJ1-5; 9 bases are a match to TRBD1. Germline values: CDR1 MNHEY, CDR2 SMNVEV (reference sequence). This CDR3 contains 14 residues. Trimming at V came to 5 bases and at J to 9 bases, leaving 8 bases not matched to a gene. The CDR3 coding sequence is TGTGCCAGCAGTACTGGGACAGGGCGATCGCCCCAGCATTTT. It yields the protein CASSTGTGRSPQHF.

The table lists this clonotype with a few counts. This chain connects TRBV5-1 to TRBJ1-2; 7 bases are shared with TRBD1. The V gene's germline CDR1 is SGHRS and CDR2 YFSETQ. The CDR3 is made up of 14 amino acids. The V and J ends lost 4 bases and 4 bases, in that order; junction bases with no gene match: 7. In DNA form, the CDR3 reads TGCGCCAGCAGCAAGTCGACAGGGTCCTATGGCTACACCTTC. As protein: CASSKSTGSYGYTF.

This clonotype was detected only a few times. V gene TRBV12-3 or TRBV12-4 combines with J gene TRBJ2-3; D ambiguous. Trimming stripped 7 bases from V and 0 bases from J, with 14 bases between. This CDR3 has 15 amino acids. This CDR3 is CASNRLGESTDTQYF. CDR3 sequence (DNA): TGTGCCAGCAACCGGCTGGGTGAGAGCACAGATACGCAGTATTTT.

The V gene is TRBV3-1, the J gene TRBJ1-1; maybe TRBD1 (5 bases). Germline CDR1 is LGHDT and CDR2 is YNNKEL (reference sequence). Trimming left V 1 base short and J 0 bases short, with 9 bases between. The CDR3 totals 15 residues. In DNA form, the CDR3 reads TGTGCCAGCAGCCAAGGTCTGGGGCTGAACACTGAAGCTTTCTTT. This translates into CASSQGLGLNTEAFF. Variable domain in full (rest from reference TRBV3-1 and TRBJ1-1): DTAVSQTPKYLVTQMGNDKSIKCEQNLGHDTMYWYKQDSKKFLKIMFSYNNKELIINETVPNRFSPKSPDKAHLNLHINSLELGDSAVYFCASSQGLGLNTEAFFGQGTRLTVV.

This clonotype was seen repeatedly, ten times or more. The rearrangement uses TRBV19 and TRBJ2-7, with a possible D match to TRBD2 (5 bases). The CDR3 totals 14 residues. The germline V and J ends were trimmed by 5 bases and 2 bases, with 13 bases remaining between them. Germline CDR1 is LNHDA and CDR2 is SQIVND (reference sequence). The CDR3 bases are TGTGCCAGTAGTCGGACTTTTACGGCCTACGAGCAGTACTTC. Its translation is CASSRTFTAYEQYF.

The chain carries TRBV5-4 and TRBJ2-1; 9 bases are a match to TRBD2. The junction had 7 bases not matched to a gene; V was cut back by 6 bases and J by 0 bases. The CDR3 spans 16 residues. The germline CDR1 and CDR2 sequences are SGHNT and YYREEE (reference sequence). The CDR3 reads CASTPSTSGSYNEQFF. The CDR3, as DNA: TGTGCCAGCACCCCATCGACTAGCGGCTCCTACAATGAGCAGTTCTTC.

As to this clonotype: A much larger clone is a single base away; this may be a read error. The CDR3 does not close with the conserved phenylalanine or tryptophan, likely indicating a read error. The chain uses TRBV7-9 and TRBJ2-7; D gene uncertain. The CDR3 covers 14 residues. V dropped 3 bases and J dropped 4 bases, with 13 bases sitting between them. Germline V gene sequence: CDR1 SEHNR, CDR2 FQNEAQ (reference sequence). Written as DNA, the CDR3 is TGTGCCAGCAGCTTTACAAAGTACGGGTACGAGCAGTACTCC. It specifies CASSFTKYGYEQYS.

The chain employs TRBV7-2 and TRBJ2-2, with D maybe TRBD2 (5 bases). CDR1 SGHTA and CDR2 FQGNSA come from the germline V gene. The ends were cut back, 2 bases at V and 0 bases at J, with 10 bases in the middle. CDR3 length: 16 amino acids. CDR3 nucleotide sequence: TGTGCCAGCAGCTTACAAGGACTCCCGAACACCGGGGAGCTGTTTTTT. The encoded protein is CASSLQGLPNTGELFF.

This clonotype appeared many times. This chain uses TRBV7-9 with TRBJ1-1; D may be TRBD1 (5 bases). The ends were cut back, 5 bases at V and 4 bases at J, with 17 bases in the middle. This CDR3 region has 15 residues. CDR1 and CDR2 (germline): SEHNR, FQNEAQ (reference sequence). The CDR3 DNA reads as TGTGCCAGCAGCAGAGGCGGGGGGAGAGTCACTGAAGCTTTCTTT. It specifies CASSRGGGRVTEAFF.